Each of the 9 T cell receptor beta chains below was sequenced from the same sample in a study of immune heterogeneity within non-small cell lung tumors. Samples each supplied about 600 ng of bulk tumor genomic DNA as template. Each primary tumor yielded several biopsies, collected far apart from one another at surgery. Patients had untreated, newly diagnosed non-small cell lung cancer and underwent curative surgery. Amplification of TCR beta CDR3 was performed by multiplex PCR with 32 V and 13 J primers. TCRdb re-derived calls from the multiplex PCR reads in MiXCR, one entry per CDR3 protein. The table has 20,000 to 25,000 distinct CDR3 sequences, roughly 30% seen once. Sequences were obtained from lung tumor tissue. These receptors all come from a man between 40 and 49 years old with non-small cell lung cancer.

As concerns this clonotype: A much larger clone lies one base from this, so it may be a read error. The V call is TRBV6-2 or TRBV6-3, the J call TRBJ1-2; unclear D gene. The CDR3 totals 13 residues. Looked up from germline, CDR1 is MNHEY and CDR2 is SVGEGT. V gave up 5 bases and J gave up 7 bases, with 14 bases separating them. The CDR3 spells CASSDHTTFGYTF. In nucleotides, the CDR3 is TGTGCCAGCAGTGACCATACAACTTTTGGCTACACCTTC.

This clonotype showed up many times. The chain is built from TRBV24-1 and TRBJ2-1; 10 nucleotides agree with TRBD1. Germline V gene lookup returns CDR1 KGHDR and CDR2 SFDVKD. This CDR3 comprises 18 residues. Trimming cost V 4 bases and J 5 bases; bases outside gene matches: 13. As DNA, the CDR3 is TGTGCCACCAGTGACCTCAGCGGACAGGGGGATTGGGACAATGAGCAGTTCTTC. It is translated as CATSDLSGQGDWDNEQFF.

A word on this clonotype: A single base separates this from a much larger clone, so it may be a read error. Given the absence of the conserved phenylalanine or tryptophan at the CDR3 end, a read error is likely. The V and J genes are TRBV12-3 or TRBV12-4 and TRBJ2-7; 8 bases agree with TRBD1. This CDR3 has 13 amino acids. The V gene end was trimmed by 6 bases and the J gene end by 6 bases; junction bases not matched to a gene: 7. CDR3 coding DNA: TGTGCCAGCAGCCGCAACACAGGGGGCGAGCAGTACCTC. As protein: CASSRNTGGEQYL.

This clonotype was seen repeatedly, ten times or more. This chain connects TRBV6-1 to TRBJ1-6; D is unresolved. Trimming left V 7 bases short and J 7 bases short, with 20 bases between. Germline loops: CDR1 MNHNS, CDR2 SASEGT. This CDR3 comprises 16 residues. The CDR3: CASNPLRSSINSPLHF. DNA of the CDR3: TGTGCCAGCAATCCTCTGCGGTCTTCTATAAATTCACCCCTCCACTTT.

The chain uses TRBV5-4 and TRBJ2-7, with D unresolved. Germline values: CDR1 SGHNT, CDR2 YYREEE (reference sequence). V lost 0 bases, J lost 4 bases, and 8 bases lay in between. The CDR3 is made up of 13 amino acids. CDR3 DNA: TGTGCCAGCAGCTTGGCAGGCGAGTACGAGCAGTACTTC. This translates into CASSLAGEYEQYF.

There are many counts of this clonotype. The chain uses TRBV6-2 or TRBV6-3 and TRBJ2-7; 7 bases fit TRBD2. CDR3 size: 13 residues. The junction had 5 bases not matched to a gene; V was cut back by 5 bases and J by 4 bases. Per germline, CDR1 MNHEY and CDR2 SVGEGT. CDR3 region: CASSGLGQYEQYF. DNA for the CDR3: TGTGCCAGCAGTGGACTAGGCCAATACGAGCAGTACTTC.

Regarding this clonotype: Given a much more abundant clone one base away, this may be a read error. This sequence joins TRBV24-1 and TRBJ2-1, with unresolved D. This CDR3 spans 11 amino acids. Germline values: CDR1 KGHDR, CDR2 SFDVKD. The CDR3 spells CGTGPYNEQFF. DNA for the CDR3: TGTGGCACCGGTCCCTACAATGAGCAGTTCTTC.

This clonotype has ten or more counts. The chain joins TRBV28 to TRBJ2-1, with D possibly TRBD1 on 5 matching bases. The V end lost 6 bases, the J end lost 5 bases, and 20 bases lay between the germline ends. This CDR3 spans 16 amino acids. Germline assignment: CDR1 MDHEN and CDR2 SYDVKM. For the CDR3, the DNA is TGTGCCAGCAGACCCGCTGGGCAGGGTGGTAACAATGAGCAGTTCTTC. It codes for CASRPAGQGGNNEQFF.

The chain combines TRBV30 with TRBJ1-2; TRBD1 aligns across 7 bases. Germline-derived CDR1 and CDR2 are GTSNPN and SVGIG (reference sequence). The CDR3 is 14 amino acids. V shed 4 bases, J shed 1 base, and the junction held 6 bases outside the gene matches. CDR3 loop: CAWKRQGVNYGYTF. Here the CDR3 DNA reads TGTGCCTGGAAACGGCAGGGGGTTAACTATGGCTACACCTTC. Based on the CDR3 plus reference TRBV30 and TRBJ1-2, the full variable domain is SQTIHQWPATLVQPVGSPLSLECTVEGTSNPNLYWYRQAAGRGLQLLFYSVGIGQISSEVPQNLSASRPQDRQFILSSKKLLLSDSGFYLCAWKRQGVNYGYTFGSGTRLTVV.